The 28 T cell receptor beta chains presented below share a single source sample, sequenced in a study of blood T cell dynamics during melanoma immunotherapy. The time point is: pre-treatment baseline. Assay used: immunoSEQ multiplex PCR; TCRdb lists only in-frame clones, some missing. The sample has over 20,000 clones; under 90% are singletons. The sequencing used blood, collected from a patient treated with checkpoint blockade. The receptor source for this set is a human donor with melanoma.

This clone turned up a few times. The chain links TRBV7-6 to TRBJ2-7, with 9 bases fitting TRBD2. The CDR3 has 14 amino acids. Unmatched junction bases numbered 4, after V lost 5 bases and J lost 2 bases. Germline V gene lookup returns CDR1 SGHVS and CDR2 FNYEAQ. For the CDR3, the DNA is TGTGCCAGCAGCGGAGGCGGGGGGGCCTACGAGCAGTACTTC. Translated: CASSGGGGAYEQYF.

Concerning this clone: Without the conserved terminal phenylalanine or tryptophan, this CDR3 likely stems from a read error. The DNA is omitted, as the CDR3 cannot be located on it reliably, and the CDR3 follows TCRdb's listing. CDR3: CSARHGGMLQV. The genes are TRBV20-1 and TRBJ1-2. The CDR3 is 11 amino acids in total, end residues counted. The germline V gene has CDR1 DFQATT and CDR2 SNEGSKA (reference sequence).

The chain recombines TRBV5-4 with TRBJ2-7; TRBD2 might be the D (6 bases). Trimming cost V 3 bases and J 3 bases, with 13 bases left between them. Per the germline V gene, CDR1 is SGHNT and CDR2 is YYREEE (reference sequence). The CDR3 is 14 residues long. The CDR3 DNA follows: TGTGCCAGCAGCTGGGGGACTGGGAGCTACGAGCAGTACTTC. Its protein is CASSWGTGSYEQYF.

This chain connects TRBV7-8 to TRBJ2-5, with 7 bases matching TRBD2. Germline CDR1 SGHVS, CDR2 FQNEAQ. Unmatched junction bases numbered 2, after V lost 3 bases and J lost 4 bases. The CDR3 spans 13 residues. The CDR3 reads CASSFSSGETQYF. The CDR3 bases are TGTGCCAGCAGCTTTTCTAGCGGAGAGACCCAGTACTTC.

This rearrangement joins TRBV7-2 to TRBJ1-2; D remains unclear. Germline CDR1 SGHTA, CDR2 FQGNSA. Trimming cost V 6 bases and J 3 bases, with 11 bases left between them. The CDR3 consists of 13 residues. The DNA of the CDR3 is TGTGCCAGCAGTCCCCCGAGGGACTATGGCTACACCTTC. It is translated as CASSPPRDYGYTF.

This clone was recorded once. The chain couples TRBV9 to TRBJ2-1; 7 bases are shared with TRBD1. This CDR3 is built from 11 residues. J was trimmed by 13 bases and V by 3 bases; bases with no gene match: 4. CDR1 and CDR2 (germline): SGDLS, YYNGEE. The CDR3 nucleotides read TGTGCCAGCAGCGCGGGGACAGTTCAGTTCTTC. Translated, it gives CASSAGTVQFF. Full variable domain (rest looked up from reference TRBV9 and TRBJ2-1): DSGVTQTPKHLITATGQRVTLRCSPRSGDLSVYWYQQSLDQGLQFLIQYYNGEERAKGNILERFSAQQFPDLHSELNLSSLELGDSALYFCASSAGTVQFFGPGTRLTVL.

This chain links TRBV28 with TRBJ1-2; no firm D call. Trimming took 3 bases from V and 2 from J, leaving 7 bases between them. This CDR3 contains 13 residues. CDR1 MDHEN and CDR2 SYDVKM come from the germline V gene. The CDR3, as DNA: TGTGCCAGCAGTTTTAGAGGGAACTATGGCTACACCTTC. This encodes CASSFRGNYGYTF.

The J gene is TRBJ2-2, the V gene TRBV19, with D possibly being TRBD2 (5 bases). The V end was cut by 4 bases, the J end by 4 bases, with 13 bases between. The CDR3 loop spans 15 amino acids. Germline V lookup: CDR1 LNHDA, CDR2 SQIVND (reference sequence). The CDR3 spells CASSRPPRGTGELFF. CDR3 DNA sequence: TGTGCCAGTAGTAGGCCCCCCCGGGGCACCGGGGAGCTGTTTTTT. The whole variable domain, filled in from reference TRBV19 and TRBJ2-2, reads DGGITQSPKYLFRKEGQNVTLSCEQNLNHDAMYWYRQDPGQGLRLIYYSQIVNDFQKGDIAEGYSVSREKKESFPLTVTSAQKNPTAFYLCASSRPPRGTGELFFGEGSRLTVL.

The CDR3 coding sequence is TGTGCCAGCAGCTTCGGAACAAGGACAGCTGGAAACACCATATATTTT. Protein product: CASSFGTRTAGNTIYF. This chain connects TRBV5-4 to TRBJ1-3; D perhaps matches TRBD1 (6 bases). Germline lookup yields CDR1 SGHNT and CDR2 YYREEE (reference sequence). The CDR3 extends over 16 amino acids. V dropped 2 bases and J dropped 2 bases, with 14 bases sitting between them.

The CDR3 sequence is CATSRDPGSRNQPQHF. The CDR3 DNA sequence: TGTGCCACCAGCAGAGATCCGGGGTCACGGAATCAGCCCCAGCATTTT. V is TRBV15 and J is TRBJ1-5; D call uncertain. Germline V gene data show CDR1 as LNHNV and CDR2 as YYDKDF (reference sequence). The CDR3 runs to 16 residues. The V end was cut by 0 bases, the J end by 4 bases, with 13 bases between.

This clone was seen a few times. This rearrangement joins TRBV7-8 to TRBJ1-4; D ambiguous. The length of the CDR3 is 15 residues. The V gene's germline CDR1 is SGHVS and CDR2 FQNEAQ. V gave up 2 bases and J gave up 0 bases, with 7 bases separating them. The CDR3 reads CASSLQRATNEKLFF. The CDR3 bases are TGTGCCAGCAGCTTACAACGAGCAACTAATGAAAAACTGTTTTTT.

This chain joins TRBV30 and TRBJ1-1, with D maybe TRBD1 (6 bases). Germline V lookup: CDR1 GTSNPN, CDR2 SVGIG (reference sequence). The CDR3 is made up of 13 amino acids. V lost 2 bases and J 3 bases, leaving 10 bases between the germline ends. The CDR3 protein is CAWSQGHDTEAFF. The CDR3 DNA is TGTGCCTGGAGTCAGGGACACGACACTGAAGCTTTCTTT.

For this clone: The junction shows a germline mismatch at one end, possibly a read error. V is TRBV9 and J is TRBJ1-5; a possible D gene is TRBD1 (6 bases). In germline, CDR1 is SGDLS, CDR2 YYNGEE. The CDR3 sequence is 14 residues long. CDR3 in DNA: TGTGCCAGCAGCGTAGCAGGGGACAATCATCCCCAGCATTTT. It specifies CASSVAGDNHPQHF.

This clone was recorded once. The V gene is TRBV28, the J gene TRBJ1-2; 10 bases fit TRBD1. V lost 4 bases, J lost 4 bases, and 12 bases stayed unmatched. CDR1 MDHEN and CDR2 SYDVKM come from the germline V gene. This CDR3 spans 17 amino acids. The CDR3 DNA reads TGTGCCAGCAGTTCCCCCGGGGGACAGGGGACGGGCTATGGCTACACCTTC. Translated, it gives CASSSPGGQGTGYGYTF.

The chain recombines TRBV2 with TRBJ2-5; D gene uncertain. Trimming removed 5 bases from V and 5 bases from J, with 6 bases in between. The CDR3 consists of 11 residues. Germline V gives CDR1 SNHLY, CDR2 FYNNEI. Written as DNA, the CDR3 is TGTGCCAGCAGTATGGAGGAGACCCAGTACTTC. It encodes CASSMEETQYF.

The V gene is TRBV4-2, the J gene TRBJ1-2, with D unclear. Per germline, CDR1 LGHNA and CDR2 YNFKEQ. This CDR3 is built from 16 residues. V gave up 0 bases and J gave up 12 bases, with 23 bases separating them. DNA of the CDR3: TGTGCCAGCAGCCAAGATCATCAGGTCCGGGTTAGTGTTAACACCTTC. Encoded protein: CASSQDHQVRVSVNTF.

The chain couples TRBV19 to TRBJ1-5; 7 bases align to TRBD1. CDR1 and CDR2 (germline): LNHDA, SQIVND (reference sequence). J gave up 1 base and V 7 bases, and 7 bases lay outside the gene matches. This CDR3 region has 15 residues. The CDR3 sequence is CASTTTGSSNQPQHF. The DNA of the CDR3 is TGTGCCAGTACCACGACAGGGTCGAGCAATCAGCCCCAGCATTTT.

The chain is built from TRBV4-1 and TRBJ2-1, with D perhaps TRBD2 (5 bases). CDR1 is MGHRA, CDR2 YSYEKL, per germline. Trimming left V 4 bases short and J 6 bases short, with 13 bases between. The CDR3 has 14 amino acids. CDR3 amino acids: CASSPVAAGNEQFF. The CDR3 DNA sequence: TGCGCCAGCAGCCCCGTCGCGGCGGGCAATGAGCAGTTCTTC.

This clone was detected a few times. This chain joins TRBV2 and TRBJ1-5; D gene ambiguous. This CDR3 is built from 14 residues. Per germline, CDR1 SNHLY and CDR2 FYNNEI. With 10 bases removed from V and 2 bases from J, the gap between germline ends came to 15 bases. The CDR3 region has the DNA TGTGCCACTGCGACCGACCGGGGCAATCAGCCCCAGCATTTT. As protein: CATATDRGNQPQHF.

The chain is built from TRBV4-1 and TRBJ1-2; D remains ambiguous. Germline CDR1 and CDR2: MGHRA and YSYEKL. Trimming took off 2 bases at V and 0 bases at J, with 10 bases between the two ends. The CDR3 is 15 residues long. The CDR3, as DNA: TGCGCCAGCAGCCAAACAGTGTTGGCTAACTATGGCTACACCTTC. Translated, it gives CASSQTVLANYGYTF.

Comment on this clone: This sample also contains other DNA sequences that code for the same CDR3. The chain has TRBV4-2 and TRBJ1-1, with TRBD1 as a possible D gene (5 bases). In germline, CDR1 is LGHNA, CDR2 YNFKEQ. V was pared by 2 bases and J by 3 bases, with 19 bases between. The CDR3 loop spans 17 amino acids. The CDR3 spells CASSQRGGGGSDTEAFF. The CDR3 coding sequence is TGTGCCAGCAGCCAACGGGGGGGTGGGGGATCGGACACTGAAGCTTTCTTT.

J is TRBJ1-1 and V is TRBV27; 7 bases are a match to TRBD1. This CDR3 is built from 14 residues. Germline-derived CDR1 and CDR2 are MNHEY and SMNVEV (reference sequence). After removal of 5 bases from V and 5 bases from J, the junction contained 8 bases not matched to a gene. DNA of the CDR3: TGTGCCAGCAGTCAATGGACAGGAGGGACTGAAGCTTTCTTT. Residues: CASSQWTGGTEAFF.

This clone was found a few times. The V call is TRBV6-4, the J call TRBJ2-1, with TRBD2 matching 11 bases. There are 15 residues in the CDR3. V lost 5 bases to trimming and J lost 8 bases; unmatched junction nucleotides: 8. Germline V gives CDR1 MRHNA, CDR2 SNTAGT. This chain's CDR3 is CASSPVAGGQDEQFF. The DNA of the CDR3 is TGTGCCAGCAGTCCGGTAGCGGGGGGGCAGGATGAGCAGTTCTTC.

This chain joins TRBV10-3 and TRBJ1-1; possible D gene TRBD1, 5 bases. Germline V gives CDR1 ENHRY, CDR2 SYGVKD. V was pared by 6 bases and J by 4 bases, with 15 bases between. The length of the CDR3 is 14 residues. DNA for the CDR3: TGTGCCATCAGGGGGGACGGCCGTGGCACTGAAGCTTTCTTT. It yields the protein CAIRGDGRGTEAFF.

This clone was seen once. The V gene is TRBV7-6, the J gene TRBJ1-2; the match to TRBD1 covers 7 bases. The germline CDR1 and CDR2 sequences are SGHVS and FNYEAQ. With 1 base clipped from V and 8 bases from J, the junction kept 4 bases outside the gene matches. This CDR3 is built from 13 residues. Here the CDR3 reads CASSLGQGTGYTF. The DNA of the CDR3 is TGTGCCAGCAGCTTAGGACAGGGAACGGGCTACACCTTC.

The rearrangement links TRBV5-1 to TRBJ2-7; D unclear. CDR1 SGHRS and CDR2 YFSETQ come from the germline V gene. Between the trimmed V and J ends, which lost 0 bases and 2 bases, there was a span of 6 bases. CDR3 length equals 13 residues. CDR3 sequence reads: CASSLGSTYEQYF. CDR3 nucleotides: TGCGCCAGCAGCTTGGGCAGCACCTACGAGCAGTACTTC.

The chain links TRBV20-1 to TRBJ2-7; D ambiguous. CDR3 length: 11 residues. CDR1 and CDR2 from the germline V gene are DFQATT and SNEGSKA (reference sequence). V lost 5 bases and J 7 bases, leaving 12 bases between the germline ends. For the CDR3, the DNA is TGCAGTGCTCAACATTACGGTGAGCAGTACTTC. Protein product: CSAQHYGEQYF.

The chain joins TRBV7-9 to TRBJ1-4; 9 bases map to TRBD1. Germline values: CDR1 SEHNR, CDR2 FQNEAQ (reference sequence). This CDR3 comprises 14 residues. J gave up 7 bases and V 5 bases, and 5 bases lay outside the gene matches. CDR3 region: CASSPGDRAEKLFF. DNA for the CDR3: TGTGCCAGCAGCCCGGGGGACAGGGCTGAAAAACTGTTTTTT.